Following are 3 T cell receptor beta chains from one sample sequenced in a study of response to subunit inactivated influenza vaccine. In TCRdb, the RT-PCR reads were re-called with MiXCR into one record per CDR3 protein. Found here are approximately 290,000 distinct CDR3 sequences, approximately 21% of them singletons; the top ten hold 10%. Sequenced here: PBMCs from blood, sampled about 20 months after vaccination. The receptors originated from a man between 50 and 70 years old who received an inactivated influenza vaccine.

In its sample, this clonotype was seen many times. The V gene is TRBV5-6, the J gene TRBJ1-2, with D hard to call. The CDR3 is made up of 14 amino acids. V was clipped by 6 bases and J by 2 bases, with 14 bases between them. The germline V gene has CDR1 SGHDT and CDR2 YYEEEE. This chain's CDR3 is CASIVWGSNYGYTF. Here the CDR3 DNA reads TGTGCCAGCATTGTATGGGGATCGAACTATGGCTACACCTTC.

This clonotype was recorded a few times. The chain employs TRBV7-9 and TRBJ1-1; D remains unclear. Trimming cost V 1 base and J 7 bases, with 7 bases left between them. There are 12 residues in the CDR3. Germline assignment: CDR1 SEHNR and CDR2 FQNEAQ (reference sequence). CDR3 in DNA: TGTGCCAGCAGCTTAGTGGACGGTGAAGCTTTCTTT. Residues: CASSLVDGEAFF.

This clonotype appeared a few times. The rearrangement links TRBV2 to TRBJ2-1; 8 bases are a match to TRBD2. Germline CDR1 and CDR2: SNHLY and FYNNEI. The CDR3 loop spans 15 amino acids. The V gene end was trimmed by 4 bases and the J gene end by 10 bases; junction bases not matched to a gene: 12. The CDR3 loop reads CASSVGSGGSNEQFF. The DNA for the CDR3 is TGTGCCAGCAGTGTGGGTTCGGGAGGGAGCAACGAGCAGTTCTTC.